These 3 T cell receptor beta chains were sequenced from one sample in a study of shared clonotypes between healthy human individuals. Profiling relied on immunoSEQ multiplex PCR, and the TCRdb table lists in-frame clones only, not all of them. The table has some 1,100,000 clones, 70% to 80% seen once. Sequencing used memory CD4+ T cells from PBMCs. Subset defined: CD45RA-negative fraction. These receptors all come from a man between 18 and 35 years old in good health. Some clones in this sample may be carry-over from other donors' samples.

The J gene is TRBJ1-2, the V gene TRBV28, with 11 bases matching TRBD1. The CDR3 runs 15 residues. Germline trimming cut 6 bases from V and 6 bases from J; bases unmatched to any gene: 9. CDR1 MDHEN and CDR2 SYDVKM come from the germline V gene. The CDR3 DNA is TGTGCCAGCAGACCCCGGACAGGGGGCCCCCATGGCTACACCTTC. Its translation: CASRPRTGGPHGYTF.

The chain has TRBV30 and TRBJ1-1; 8 bases map to TRBD1. The V segment lost 3 bases and the J segment 1 base; nucleotides outside the gene matches: 4. This CDR3 spans 14 amino acids. Germline lookup yields CDR1 GTSNPN and CDR2 SVGIG (reference sequence). The CDR3 DNA reads as TGTGCCTGGAGCGCCGGACAGGGGAACACTGAAGCTTTCTTT. Its translation: CAWSAGQGNTEAFF.

The V and J genes are TRBV7-9 and TRBJ2-2; D unresolved. Between the trimmed V and J ends, which lost 9 bases and 7 bases, there was a span of 12 bases. Germline lookup yields CDR1 SEHNR and CDR2 FQNEAQ (reference sequence). The CDR3 is made up of 12 amino acids. The CDR3 DNA sequence: TGTGCCAGGGGCTTGGCCGGCGGGGAGCTGTTTTTT. This gives the protein CARGLAGGELFF.